Below are 3 T cell receptor beta chains sequenced from a single sample in a study of shared clonotypes between healthy human individuals. Assay: immunoSEQ multiplex PCR; the TCRdb copy retains only in-frame clones and omits some. The sample consists of approximately 1.5 million clones, around 98.5% of them appearing once. The sequenced sample consisted of naive CD4+ T cells sorted from blood. The subset is: CD45RA+ positively selected. These receptors were taken from a man aged 30 to 39 in good health.

This chain connects TRBV28 to TRBJ1-5; 8 bases align to TRBD1. The ends lost 4 bases at V and 2 bases at J; junction bases unmatched: 1. CDR1 is MDHEN and CDR2 is SYDVKM in the germline V gene. The CDR3 is 14 residues long. The CDR3 loop is CASSWGQGNQPQHF. The CDR3 DNA follows: TGTGCCAGCAGTTGGGGACAGGGCAATCAGCCCCAGCATTTT.

The chain combines TRBV7-4 with TRBJ2-3, with 11 bases that match TRBD1. J was trimmed by 3 bases and V by 2 bases; bases with no gene match: 13. This CDR3 region has 19 residues. The germline V gene has CDR1 SGHVT and CDR2 SQSDAQ. The CDR3 region has the DNA TGTGCCAGCAGCTTATGCCGTCAGGACAGGGGGCGGCGAACAGATACGCAGTATTTT. Translation gives CASSLCRQDRGRRTDTQYF.

The chain uses TRBV18 and TRBJ2-7; 9 bases match TRBD2. There are 14 residues in the CDR3. The germline gives CDR1 KGHSH, CDR2 LQKENI. V lost 6 bases to trimming and J lost 7 bases; unmatched junction nucleotides: 10. The CDR3 DNA reads TGTGCCAGCTCCGGGACTAGCCCGGGAGGAGAGCAGTACTTC. This encodes CASSGTSPGGEQYF.